The clone carrying this TCR beta chain has a handful of counts. The protocol was immunoSEQ multiplex PCR, while the TCRdb copy is restricted to in-frame clones and leaves out a portion. Counted here are roughly 130,000 clones, approximately 85% occurring once; the ten biggest clones make up approximately 1.7%. This entry belongs to a study of T cell responses to AZD1222 COVID-19 vaccine. The sequence was collected from an adult in good health. The sequenced sample was peripheral blood, obtained on day 0 of AZD1222 vaccination.

The CDR3 reads CASTPGGQGDQPQHF. The CDR3 DNA follows: TGTGCCAGCACCCCGGGGGGCCAAGGGGATCAGCCCCAGCATTTT. The chain employs TRBV7-8 and TRBJ1-5; tentatively, D is TRBD1 (6 bases). The CDR3 runs 15 residues. The V end lost 7 bases, the J end lost 5 bases, and 18 bases lay between the germline ends. Germline V gene data show CDR1 as SGHVS and CDR2 as FQNEAQ.